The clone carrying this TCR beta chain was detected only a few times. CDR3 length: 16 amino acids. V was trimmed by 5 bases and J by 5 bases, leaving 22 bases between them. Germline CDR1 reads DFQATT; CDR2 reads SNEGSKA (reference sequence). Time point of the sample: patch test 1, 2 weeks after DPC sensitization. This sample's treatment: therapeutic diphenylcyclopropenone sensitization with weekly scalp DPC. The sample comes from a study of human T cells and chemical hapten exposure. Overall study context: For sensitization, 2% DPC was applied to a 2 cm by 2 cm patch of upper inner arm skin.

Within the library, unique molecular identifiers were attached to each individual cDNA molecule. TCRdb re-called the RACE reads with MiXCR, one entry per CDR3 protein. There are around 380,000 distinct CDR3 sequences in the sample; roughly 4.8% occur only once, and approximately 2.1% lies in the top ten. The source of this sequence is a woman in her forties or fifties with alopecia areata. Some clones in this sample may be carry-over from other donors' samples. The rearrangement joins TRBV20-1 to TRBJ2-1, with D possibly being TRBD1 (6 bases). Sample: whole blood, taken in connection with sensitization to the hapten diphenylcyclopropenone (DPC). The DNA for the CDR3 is TGCAGTGCTGAGCCCCTGGGGGCCTATGGGGACAATGAGCAGTTCTTC. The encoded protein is CSAEPLGAYGDNEQFF.